This TCR beta chain is drawn from a study of cytomegalovirus exposure and HLA in healthy donors. Findings and limits, study-wide: Reportedly, TCR beta sequences accurately predicted HLA-A and HLA-B alleles in most subjects. CMV serostatus was the only recorded immune exposure for donors. Exclusion applied to some V segments, including TRBV6-2 and TRBV6-3, as they were indistinguishable.

Germline lookup yields CDR1 SGHAT and CDR2 FQNNGV. This CDR3 is built from 15 residues. The ends were cut back, 5 bases at V and 5 bases at J, with 19 bases in the middle. The PCR had 60 Vbeta and 13 Jbeta primers. Repertoires were generated with immunoSEQ multiplex PCR, while TCRdb's copy carries only in-frame clones and drops some. The sample lists more than 150,000 clones; approximately 85% were seen once. A word on this clone: Antigen unknown.

The sequence came from a young woman in good health and CMV-seronegative. The rearrangement links TRBV11-2 to TRBJ2-7, with TRBD2 as a possible D gene (6 bases). Sequencing was done on a sample of PBMCs. The CDR3, as DNA: TGTGCCAGCAGCCCCAGTCCGGGACTGCGGGACGAGCAGTACTTC. Protein: CASSPSPGLRDEQYF.